These 11 T cell receptor beta chains originate from one sample sequenced in a study of T-cell reconstitution after alpha-beta-depleted transplantation in children. Preparation of the TCRbeta library used unique molecular identifiers. In TCRdb, the PCR reads were re-called with MiXCR into one record per CDR3 protein. This sample has a few hundred thousand distinct CDR3 sequences; over 40% occur once, and the top ten carry 27%. Sequences were derived from PBMCs, sampled before TCRalphabeta/CD19-depleted stem cell transplant. The receptors were sampled from a girl aged 2 to 10 with aplastic anemia, due to receive a stem cell transplant.

This clonotype came up many times. The chain links TRBV5-1 to TRBJ2-1; D tentatively fits TRBD1 or TRBD2 (6 bases each). V lost 4 bases, J lost 4 bases, and 18 bases lay in between. The CDR3 length is 16 residues. Germline V gene sequence: CDR1 SGHRS, CDR2 YFSETQ. CDR3 sequence: CASSGQGTGRYNEQFF. The CDR3 DNA is TGCGCCAGCAGCGGGCAGGGGACTGGTCGATACAATGAGCAGTTCTTC.

This clonotype was seen at least ten times. The rearrangement links TRBV7-2 to TRBJ2-2; TRBD2 agrees at 12 bases. Per the germline V gene, CDR1 is SGHTA and CDR2 is FQGNSA. With 4 bases clipped from V and 6 bases from J, the junction kept 3 bases outside the gene matches. The CDR3 is 15 residues long. The CDR3 region is CASSYRLAGAGELFF. The CDR3 DNA follows: TGTGCCAGCAGCTACAGACTAGCGGGGGCCGGGGAGCTGTTTTTT.

At least ten counts were recorded for this clonotype. The CDR3 sequence is CASSQGQGTDTQYF. Here the CDR3 DNA reads TGTGCCAGCTCACAGGGACAGGGCACAGATACGCAGTATTTT. The rearrangement uses TRBV18 and TRBJ2-3; 8 positions match TRBD1. The CDR3 has 14 residues. CDR1 is KGHSH, CDR2 LQKENI, per germline. The ends lost 4 bases at V and 1 base at J; junction bases unmatched: 1. Supplemented by reference TRBV18 and TRBJ2-3, the full variable domain reads NAGVMQNPRHLVRRRGQEARLRCSPMKGHSHVYWYRQLPEEGLKFMVYLQKENIIDESGMPKERFSAEFPKEGPSILRIQQVVRGDSAAYFCASSQGQGTDTQYFGPGTRLTVL.

The chain has TRBV20-1 and TRBJ2-3, with 12 positions matching TRBD2. Germline loops: CDR1 DFQATT, CDR2 SNEGSKA (reference sequence). This CDR3 has 15 residues. Trimming cost V 5 bases and J 3 bases; bases outside gene matches: 6. CDR3 in DNA: TGCAGTGCTTTGACTAGCGGGAGCGTGACAGATACGCAGTATTTT. Amino acid sequence: CSALTSGSVTDTQYF.

This clonotype appeared many times. The chain carries TRBV28 and TRBJ2-3; tentative D call: TRBD2 (5 bases). V lost 2 bases to trimming and J lost 0 bases, with 12 bases between them. The CDR3 runs 16 residues. Germline values: CDR1 MDHEN, CDR2 SYDVKM. The CDR3 nucleotides are TGTGCCAGCAGTTTAAGTCTGCGGACTAGCACAGATACGCAGTATTTT. The encoded protein is CASSLSLRTSTDTQYF.

This chain links TRBV28 with TRBJ2-5; D perhaps matches TRBD2 (6 bases). V was pared by 1 base and J by 2 bases, with 20 bases between. The CDR3 length is 18 residues. Germline CDR1 MDHEN, CDR2 SYDVKM. The DNA of the CDR3 is TGTGCCAGCAGTTTATTTAGTGGTGGGGACTTGGGGCAAGAGACCCAGTACTTC. Translated, it gives CASSLFSGGDLGQETQYF.

This chain joins TRBV5-1 and TRBJ2-1; 14 bases match TRBD2. CDR3 size: 16 residues. In germline, CDR1 is SGHRS, CDR2 YFSETQ. The ends lost 4 bases at V and 8 bases at J; junction bases unmatched: 8. The CDR3 sequence: CASSPRLAGGSHEQFF. In DNA, the CDR3 is TGCGCCAGCAGCCCCCGACTAGCGGGAGGGTCCCATGAGCAGTTCTTC.

In its sample, this clonotype was seen a few times. The V call is TRBV5-1, the J call TRBJ1-1; weak D call: TRBD1 (6 bases). Trimming removed 7 bases at V and 1 base at J, with 14 bases between. The germline V gene encodes CDR1 SGHRS and CDR2 YFSETQ. CDR3 length equals 14 residues. CDR3 nucleotides: TGCGCCAGCGGTTTGGGGGCCGAGAACACTGAAGCTTTCTTT. Its translation: CASGLGAENTEAFF.

The chain couples TRBV12-3 or TRBV12-4 to TRBJ2-7; D possibly corresponds to TRBD2 (6 bases). V lost 0 bases to trimming and J lost 2 bases, with 11 bases between them. The CDR3 consists of 15 residues. The CDR3 nucleotides are TGTGCCAGCAGTTTAGCGGGAGGTTTCCCCTACGAGCAGTACTTC. Amino acids: CASSLAGGFPYEQYF.

For this clonotype: This sequence may be a read error, since a much larger clone differs from it by one base. The V and J genes are TRBV7-2 and TRBJ2-3; perhaps TRBD2 as D (6 bases). Germline V gene data show CDR1 as SGHTA and CDR2 as FQGNSA. The CDR3 spans 16 residues. CDR3 region: CASSLGVGTSTDRQYF. For the CDR3, the DNA is TGTGCCAGCAGCTTAGGGGTGGGTACTAGCACAGATAGGCAGTATTTT. Full variable domain (remainder filled in from reference TRBV7-2 and TRBJ2-3): GAGVSQSPSNKVTEKGKDVELRCDPISGHTALYWYRQSLGQGLEFLIYFQGNSAPDKSGLPSDRFSAERTGGSVSTLTIQRTQQEDSAVYLCASSLGVGTSTDRQYFGPGTRLTVL.

The CDR3 region is CASSRDMGTGTEAFF. DNA of the CDR3: TGTGCCAGCAGCCGAGACATGGGGACGGGCACTGAAGCTTTCTTT. The chain recombines TRBV3-1 with TRBJ1-1; D is possibly TRBD1 (5 bases). V lost 4 bases, J lost 4 bases, and 16 bases lay in between. Germline assignment: CDR1 LGHDT and CDR2 YNNKEL (reference sequence). This CDR3 region has 15 residues.